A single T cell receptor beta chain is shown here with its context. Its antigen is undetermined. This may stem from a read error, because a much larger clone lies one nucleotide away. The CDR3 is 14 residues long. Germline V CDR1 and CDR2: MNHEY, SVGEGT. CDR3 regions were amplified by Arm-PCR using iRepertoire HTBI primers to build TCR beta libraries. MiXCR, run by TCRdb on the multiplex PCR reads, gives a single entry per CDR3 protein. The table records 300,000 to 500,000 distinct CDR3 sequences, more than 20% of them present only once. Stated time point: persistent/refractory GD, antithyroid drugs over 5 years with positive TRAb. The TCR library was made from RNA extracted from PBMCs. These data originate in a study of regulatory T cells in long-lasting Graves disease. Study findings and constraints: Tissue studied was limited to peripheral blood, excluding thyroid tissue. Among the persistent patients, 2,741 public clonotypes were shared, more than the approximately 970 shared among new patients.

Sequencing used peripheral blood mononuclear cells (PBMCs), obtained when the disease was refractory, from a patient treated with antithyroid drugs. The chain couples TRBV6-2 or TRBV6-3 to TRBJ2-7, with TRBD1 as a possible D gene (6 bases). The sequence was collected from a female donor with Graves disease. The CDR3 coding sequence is TGTGCCGGCAGCTTCCGACAGGACTCCTACGAGCAGTACTTC. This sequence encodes CAGSFRQDSYEQYF.